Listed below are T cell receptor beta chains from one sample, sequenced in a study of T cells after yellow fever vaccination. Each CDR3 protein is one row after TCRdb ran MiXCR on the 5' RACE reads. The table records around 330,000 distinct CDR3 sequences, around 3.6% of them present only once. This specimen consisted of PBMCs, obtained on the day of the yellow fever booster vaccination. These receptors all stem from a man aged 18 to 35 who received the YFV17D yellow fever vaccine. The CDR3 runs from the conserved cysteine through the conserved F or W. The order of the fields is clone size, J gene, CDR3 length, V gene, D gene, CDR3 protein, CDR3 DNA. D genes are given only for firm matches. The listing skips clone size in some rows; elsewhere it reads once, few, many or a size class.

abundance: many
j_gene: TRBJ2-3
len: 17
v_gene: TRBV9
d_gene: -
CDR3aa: CASSVSGGLTSRDTQYF
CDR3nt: TGTGCCAGCAGCGTATCCGGCGGATTGACGTCTCGGGATACGCAGTATTTT

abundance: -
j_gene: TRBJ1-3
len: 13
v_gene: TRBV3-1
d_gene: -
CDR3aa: CASSQGEGNTIYF
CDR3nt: TGTGCCAGCAGCCAAGGGGAAGGAAACACCATATATTTT

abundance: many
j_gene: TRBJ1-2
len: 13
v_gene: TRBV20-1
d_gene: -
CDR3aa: CSAAQGKDYGYTF
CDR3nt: TGCAGTGCCGCCCAGGGGAAAGACTATGGCTACACCTTC

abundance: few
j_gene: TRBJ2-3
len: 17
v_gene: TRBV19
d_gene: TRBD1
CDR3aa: CASSPRDRGGIADTQYF
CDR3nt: TGTGCCAGTAGTCCTCGTGACAGGGGAGGTATAGCAGATACGCAGTATTTT

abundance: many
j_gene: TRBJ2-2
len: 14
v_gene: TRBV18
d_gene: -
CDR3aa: CASSPAVGTGELFF
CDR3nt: TGTGCCAGCTCACCAGCAGTCGGCACCGGGGAGCTGTTTTTT

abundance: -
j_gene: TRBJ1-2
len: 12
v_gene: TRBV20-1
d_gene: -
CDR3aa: CSASSLNYGYTF
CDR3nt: TGCAGTGCTAGTAGCCTTAACTATGGCTACACCTTC

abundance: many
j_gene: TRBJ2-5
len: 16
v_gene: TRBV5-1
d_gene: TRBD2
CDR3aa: CASSPRPGGSRETQYF
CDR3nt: TGCGCCAGCAGCCCTCGTCCGGGGGGTTCTCGGGAGACCCAGTACTTC

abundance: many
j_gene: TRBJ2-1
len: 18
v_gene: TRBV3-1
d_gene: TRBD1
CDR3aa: CASSQKTKDRGTYNEQFF
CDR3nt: TGTGCCAGCAGCCAGAAGACTAAAGACAGGGGGACCTACAATGAGCAGTTCTTC

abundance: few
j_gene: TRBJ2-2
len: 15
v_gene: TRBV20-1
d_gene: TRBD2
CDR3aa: CSAGTSGVNTGELFF
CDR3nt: TGCAGTGCGGGGACTAGCGGGGTTAACACCGGGGAGCTGTTTTTT

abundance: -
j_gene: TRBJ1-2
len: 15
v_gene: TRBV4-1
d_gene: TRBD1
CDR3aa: CACSQGDRGGGGYTF
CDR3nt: TGCGCCTGCAGCCAAGGAGACAGGGGAGGAGGTGGCTACACCTTC

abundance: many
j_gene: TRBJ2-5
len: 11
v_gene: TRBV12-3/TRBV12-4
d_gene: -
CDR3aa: CASSFNETQYF
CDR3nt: TGTGCCAGCAGTTTTAACGAGACCCAGTACTTC

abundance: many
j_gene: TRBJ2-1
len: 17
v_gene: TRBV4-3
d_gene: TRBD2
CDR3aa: CASSQEGLAGGYNEQFF
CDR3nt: TGCGCCAGCAGCCAAGAGGGACTAGCGGGGGGTTACAATGAGCAGTTCTTC

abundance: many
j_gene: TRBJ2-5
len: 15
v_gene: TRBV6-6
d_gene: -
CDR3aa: CASSYDGESQETQYF
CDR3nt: TGTGCCAGCAGTTACGATGGGGAAAGCCAAGAGACCCAGTACTTC

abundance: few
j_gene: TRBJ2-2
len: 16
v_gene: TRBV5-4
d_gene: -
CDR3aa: CASSLGHSLDTGELFF
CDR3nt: TGTGCCAGCAGCTTGGGACACTCGCTGGACACCGGGGAGCTGTTTTTT

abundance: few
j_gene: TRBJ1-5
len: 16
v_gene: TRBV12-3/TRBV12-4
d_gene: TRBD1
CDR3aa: CASSSGQGVRNQPQHF
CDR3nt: TGTGCCAGCAGTTCGGGACAGGGAGTACGCAATCAGCCCCAGCATTTT

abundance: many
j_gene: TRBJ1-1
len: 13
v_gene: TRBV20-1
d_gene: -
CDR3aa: CSARDRRGTEAFF
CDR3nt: TGCAGTGCTAGAGACAGGAGGGGCACTGAAGCTTTCTTT

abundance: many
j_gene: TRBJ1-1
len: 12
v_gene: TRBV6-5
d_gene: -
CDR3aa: CARFFIQGVAFF
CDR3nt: TGTGCCAGGTTCTTTATACAGGGCGTAGCTTTCTTT

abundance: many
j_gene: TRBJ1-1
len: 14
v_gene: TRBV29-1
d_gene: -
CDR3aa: CSVEGSEGEAEAFF
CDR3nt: TGCAGCGTTGAAGGGTCTGAGGGAGAGGCTGAAGCTTTCTTT

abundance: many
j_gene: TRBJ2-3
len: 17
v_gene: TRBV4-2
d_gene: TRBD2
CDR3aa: CASSQDRASGYTDTQYF
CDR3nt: TGTGCCAGCAGCCAAGATCGGGCTAGCGGTTACACAGATACGCAGTATTTT

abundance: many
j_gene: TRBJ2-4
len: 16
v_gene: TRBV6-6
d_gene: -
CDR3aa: CASNSLQTPGENIQYF
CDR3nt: TGTGCCAGCAACTCCCTCCAGACCCCCGGCGAAAACATTCAGTACTTC

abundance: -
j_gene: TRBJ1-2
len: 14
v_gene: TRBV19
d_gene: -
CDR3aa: CASSIRPETGGYTF
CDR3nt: TGTGCCAGTAGTATAAGGCCCGAGACAGGCGGCTACACCTTC

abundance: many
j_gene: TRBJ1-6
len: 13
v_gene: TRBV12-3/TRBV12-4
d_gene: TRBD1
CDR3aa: CASSFSHGTETIF
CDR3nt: TGTGCCAGCAGTTTTTCCCACGGGACAGAGACTATTTTT

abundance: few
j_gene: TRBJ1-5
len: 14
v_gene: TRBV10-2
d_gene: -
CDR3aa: CASSILRGDQPQHF
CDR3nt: TGCGCCAGCTCCATCCTGAGGGGGGATCAGCCCCAGCATTTT

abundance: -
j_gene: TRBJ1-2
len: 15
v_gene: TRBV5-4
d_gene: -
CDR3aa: CASSLGNGRFYGYTF
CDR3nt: TGTGCCAGCAGCTTGGGGAACGGCCGATTCTATGGCTACACCTTC

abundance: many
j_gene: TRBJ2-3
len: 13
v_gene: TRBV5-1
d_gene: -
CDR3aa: CASGGGGTDTQYF
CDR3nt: TGCGCCAGCGGGGGGGGCGGCACAGATACGCAGTATTTT

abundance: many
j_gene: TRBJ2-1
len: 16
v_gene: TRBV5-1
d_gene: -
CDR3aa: CASSLGDSLSYNEQFF
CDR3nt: TGCGCCAGCAGCTTGGGGGACTCCCTCTCCTACAATGAGCAGTTCTTC

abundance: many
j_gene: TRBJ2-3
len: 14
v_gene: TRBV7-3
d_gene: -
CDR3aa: CASSLDRLTDTQYF
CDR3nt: TGTGCCAGCAGCTTAGACAGGCTCACAGATACGCAGTATTTT

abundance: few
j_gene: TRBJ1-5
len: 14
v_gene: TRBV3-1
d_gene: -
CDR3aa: CASSQRGGNQPQHF
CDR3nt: TGTGCCAGCAGCCAAAGGGGTGGCAATCAGCCCCAGCATTTT

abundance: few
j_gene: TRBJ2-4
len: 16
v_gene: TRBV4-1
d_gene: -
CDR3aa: CASSRTRIEAKNIQYF
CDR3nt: TGCGCCAGCAGCCGAACTAGGATCGAAGCCAAAAACATTCAGTACTTC

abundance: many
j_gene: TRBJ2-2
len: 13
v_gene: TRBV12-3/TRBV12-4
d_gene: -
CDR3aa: CASSFRGPGELFF
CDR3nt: TGTGCCAGCAGTTTCCGGGGGCCCGGGGAGCTGTTTTTT

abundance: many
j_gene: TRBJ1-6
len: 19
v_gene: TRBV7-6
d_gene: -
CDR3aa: CASSLKSQGLRSYNSPLHF
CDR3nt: TGTGCCAGCAGCTTAAAGTCGCAGGGGCTGAGGTCCTATAATTCACCCCTCCACTTT

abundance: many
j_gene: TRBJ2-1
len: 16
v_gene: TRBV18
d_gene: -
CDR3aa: CASSPRGQSSYNEQFF
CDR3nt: TGTGCCAGCTCACCGAGAGGACAAAGCTCCTACAATGAGCAGTTCTTC

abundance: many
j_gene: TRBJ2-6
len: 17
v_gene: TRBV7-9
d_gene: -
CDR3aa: CASSLGLIPTGANVLTF
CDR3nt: TGTGCCAGCAGCTTAGGGTTAATCCCCACTGGGGCCAACGTCCTGACTTTC

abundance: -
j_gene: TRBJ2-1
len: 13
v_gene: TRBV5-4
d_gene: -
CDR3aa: CASPGWGSNEQFF
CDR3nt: TGTGCCAGCCCTGGCTGGGGGTCCAATGAGCAGTTCTTC

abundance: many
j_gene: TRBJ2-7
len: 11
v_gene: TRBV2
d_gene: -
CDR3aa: CASKQVREQYF
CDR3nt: TGTGCCAGCAAACAGGTTCGCGAGCAGTACTTC

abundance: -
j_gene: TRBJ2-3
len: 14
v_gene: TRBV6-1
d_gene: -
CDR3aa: CASSVTYYTDTQYF
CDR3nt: TGTGCCAGCAGTGTTACCTATTATACAGATACGCAGTATTTT

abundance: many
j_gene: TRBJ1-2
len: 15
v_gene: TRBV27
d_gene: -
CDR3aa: CASSFGPAGGGGYTF
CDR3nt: TGTGCCAGCAGTTTCGGGCCAGCTGGGGGGGGTGGCTACACCTTC

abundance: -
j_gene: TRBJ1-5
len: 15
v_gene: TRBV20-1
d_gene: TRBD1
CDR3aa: CSARRRGQLTQPQHF
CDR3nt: TGCAGTGCTAGGAGGAGGGGGCAATTGACTCAGCCCCAGCATTTT

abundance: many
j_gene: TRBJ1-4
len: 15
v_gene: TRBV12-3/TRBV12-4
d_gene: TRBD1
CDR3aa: CASSSSATGGEKLFF
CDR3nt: TGTGCCAGCAGTTCCTCCGCGACAGGGGGAGAAAAACTGTTTTTT

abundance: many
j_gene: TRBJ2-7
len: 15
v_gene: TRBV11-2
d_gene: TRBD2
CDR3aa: CASSLRAGSPYEQYF
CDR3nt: TGTGCCAGCAGCTTAAGAGCGGGGAGTCCCTACGAGCAGTACTTC

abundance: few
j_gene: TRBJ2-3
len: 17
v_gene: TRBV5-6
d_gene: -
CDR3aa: CASSLGKEVVVTDTQYF
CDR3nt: TGTGCCAGCAGCCTGGGCAAAGAGGTAGTCGTCACAGATACGCAGTATTTT

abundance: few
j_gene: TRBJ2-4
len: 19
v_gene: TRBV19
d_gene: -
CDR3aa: CASSILKAETGYAKNIQYF
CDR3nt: TGTGCCAGTAGTATTCTGAAGGCCGAGACAGGATATGCCAAAAACATTCAGTACTTC

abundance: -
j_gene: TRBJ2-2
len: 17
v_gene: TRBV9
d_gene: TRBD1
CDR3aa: CASSANEGQGMTGELFF
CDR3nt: TGTGCCAGCAGCGCGAATGAGGGACAGGGGATGACCGGGGAGCTGTTTTTT

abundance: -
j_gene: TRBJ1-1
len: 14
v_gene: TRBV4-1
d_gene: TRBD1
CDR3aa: CASSHPGGDTEAFF
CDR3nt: TGCGCCAGCAGCCACCCAGGGGGTGACACTGAAGCTTTCTTT

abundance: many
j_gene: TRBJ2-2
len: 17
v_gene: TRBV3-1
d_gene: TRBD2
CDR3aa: CASSPHTSGGVTGELFF
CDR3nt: TGTGCCAGCAGCCCTCATACTAGCGGGGGCGTCACCGGGGAGCTGTTTTTT

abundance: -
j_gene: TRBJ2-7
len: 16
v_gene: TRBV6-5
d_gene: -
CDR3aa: CASSYSEAAGAFEQYF
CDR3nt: TGTGCCAGCAGTTACTCGGAGGCGGCAGGGGCTTTTGAGCAGTACTTC

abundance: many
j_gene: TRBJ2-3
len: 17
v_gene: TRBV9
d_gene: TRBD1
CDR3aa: CASSVSKGTGGGDTQYF
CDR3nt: TGTGCCAGCAGCGTCAGTAAGGGGACAGGGGGAGGAGATACGCAGTATTTT

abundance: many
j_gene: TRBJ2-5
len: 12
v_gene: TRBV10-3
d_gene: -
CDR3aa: CAISELGETQYF
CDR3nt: TGTGCCATCAGTGAGCTGGGGGAGACCCAGTACTTC

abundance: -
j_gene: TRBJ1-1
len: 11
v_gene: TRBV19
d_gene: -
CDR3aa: CATTSGVEAFF
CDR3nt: TGTGCCACCACGTCAGGGGTTGAAGCTTTCTTT

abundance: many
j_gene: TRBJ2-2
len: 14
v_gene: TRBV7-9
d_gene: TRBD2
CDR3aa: CASSLSGVAGELFF
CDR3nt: TGTGCCAGCAGCTTAAGCGGGGTAGCCGGGGAGCTGTTTTTT

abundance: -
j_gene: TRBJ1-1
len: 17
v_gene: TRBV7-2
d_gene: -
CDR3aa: CASSLRRGSGRDTEAFF
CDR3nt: TGTGCCAGCAGCTTAAGACGGGGGAGCGGTAGGGACACTGAAGCTTTCTTT

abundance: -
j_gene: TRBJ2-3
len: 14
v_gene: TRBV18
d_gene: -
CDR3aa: CASSRYRGADTQYF
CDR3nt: TGTGCCAGCTCGCGCTACCGGGGCGCAGATACGCAGTATTTT

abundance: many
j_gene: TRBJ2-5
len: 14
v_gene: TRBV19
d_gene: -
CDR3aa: CASTPTGTQETQYF
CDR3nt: TGTGCCAGTACCCCAACGGGCACCCAAGAGACCCAGTACTTC

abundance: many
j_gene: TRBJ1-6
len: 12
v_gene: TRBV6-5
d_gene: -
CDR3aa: CASSPDGSPLHF
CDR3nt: TGTGCCAGCAGCCCCGACGGTTCACCCCTCCACTTT

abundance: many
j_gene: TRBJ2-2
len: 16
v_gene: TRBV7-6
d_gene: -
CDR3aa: CASSLTGGQFTGELFF
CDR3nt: TGTGCCAGCAGCCTCACGGGTGGCCAATTCACCGGGGAGCTGTTTTTT

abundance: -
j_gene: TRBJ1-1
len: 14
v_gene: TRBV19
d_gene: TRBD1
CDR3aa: CASSIERTGTEAFF
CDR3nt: TGTGCCAGTAGTATAGAAAGGACAGGGACTGAAGCTTTCTTT

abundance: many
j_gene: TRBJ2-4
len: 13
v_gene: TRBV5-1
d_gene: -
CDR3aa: CASSLPGIGVQYF
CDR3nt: TGCGCCAGCAGCTTGCCCGGGATTGGTGTTCAGTACTTC

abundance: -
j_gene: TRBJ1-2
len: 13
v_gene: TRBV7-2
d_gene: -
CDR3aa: CASSYGSAYGYTF
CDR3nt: TGTGCCAGCAGCTACGGGTCCGCCTATGGCTACACCTTC

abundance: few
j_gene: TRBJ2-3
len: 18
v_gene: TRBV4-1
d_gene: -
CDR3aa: CASSQVGGSTFSTDTQYF
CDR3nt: TGCGCCAGCAGTCAAGTTGGTGGCTCGACCTTTAGCACAGATACGCAGTATTTT

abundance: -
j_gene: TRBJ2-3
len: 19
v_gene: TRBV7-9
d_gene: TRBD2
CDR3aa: CASSPQSASGGMLTDTQYF
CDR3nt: TGTGCCAGCAGCCCCCAATCGGCTAGCGGGGGAATGCTCACAGATACGCAGTATTTT